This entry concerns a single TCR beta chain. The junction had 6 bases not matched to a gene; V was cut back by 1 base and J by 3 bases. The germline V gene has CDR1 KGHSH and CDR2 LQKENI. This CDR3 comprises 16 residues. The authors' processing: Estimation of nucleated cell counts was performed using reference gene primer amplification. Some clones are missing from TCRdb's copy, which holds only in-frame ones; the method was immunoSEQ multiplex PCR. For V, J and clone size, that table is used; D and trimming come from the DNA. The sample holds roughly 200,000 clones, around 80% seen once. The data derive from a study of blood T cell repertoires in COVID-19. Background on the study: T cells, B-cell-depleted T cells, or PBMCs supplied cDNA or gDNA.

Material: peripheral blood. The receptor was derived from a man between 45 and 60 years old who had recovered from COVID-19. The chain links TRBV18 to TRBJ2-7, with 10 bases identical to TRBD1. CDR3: CASSPLTGQGLYEQYF. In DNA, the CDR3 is TGTGCCAGCTCACCACTTACGGGACAGGGGCTCTACGAGCAGTACTTC.